These 19 T cell receptor beta chains were all obtained from the same sample, sequenced in a study of beta chain features in type 1 diabetes. Study findings and constraints: The study found moderately but significantly shorter TCRB CDR3s in all four CD4+ subsets of Type 1 diabetes patients.

The study reverse transcribed the entire isolated RNA, so it sequenced expressed TCRB transcripts. Sequencing was performed with immunoSEQ multiplex PCR; in TCRdb, only in-frame clones are kept and a portion is missing. The repertoire consists of some 350,000 clones, with around 10% occurring once and the leading ten covering about 0.6%. The antigens these receptors bind are not known. The sequenced sample consisted of central memory CD4+ T cells from blood. Receptors originate from a man aged 25-40 years with type 1 diabetes.

This clone was detected only a few times. The chain combines TRBV27 with TRBJ2-6; the D gene is possibly TRBD1 (5 bases). The CDR3 sequence is 19 residues long. V lost 5 bases to trimming and J lost 0 bases, with 20 bases between them. Germline V gene data show CDR1 as MNHEY and CDR2 as SMNVEV (reference sequence). CDR3 region: CASSHHGTGYSSGANVLTF. As DNA, the CDR3 is TGTGCCAGCAGTCACCATGGAACAGGTTATAGCTCTGGGGCCAACGTCCTGACTTTC.

This clone was seen only a few times. This chain connects TRBV18 to TRBJ2-5; the match to TRBD1 covers 8 bases. This CDR3 is 13 amino acids long. The germline CDR1 and CDR2 sequences are KGHSH and LQKENI. V dropped 5 bases and J dropped 5; count of bases not matched to a gene: 4. DNA for the CDR3: TGTGCCAGCTCATCGGGACAGGACGAGACCCAGTACTTC. It specifies CASSSGQDETQYF. Full variable domain (missing parts from reference TRBV18 and TRBJ2-5): NAGVMQNPRHLVRRRGQEARLRCSPMKGHSHVYWYRQLPEEGLKFMVYLQKENIIDESGMPKERFSAEFPKEGPSILRIQQVVRGDSAAYFCASSSGQDETQYFGPGTRLLVL.

The chain has TRBV5-1 and TRBJ2-4; possible D gene TRBD2, 5 bases. CDR1 and CDR2 from the germline V gene are SGHRS and YFSETQ. The CDR3 has 14 amino acids. V lost 1 base to trimming and J lost 10 bases, with 15 bases between them. The DNA of the CDR3 is TGCGCCAGCAGCTTGAGTATCGGGGAAGGGATTCAGTACTTC. Amino acid sequence: CASSLSIGEGIQYF. Variable domain in full (rest from reference TRBV5-1 and TRBJ2-4): KAGVTQTPRYLIKTRGQQVTLSCSPISGHRSVSWYQQTPGQGLQFLFEYFSETQRNKGNFPGRFSGRQFSNSRSEMNVSTLELGDSALYLCASSLSIGEGIQYFGAGTRLSVL.

The chain is built from TRBV7-2 and TRBJ1-5; possibly TRBD1 for D (6 bases). This CDR3 comprises 13 residues. The V end lost 6 bases, the J end lost 4 bases, and 10 bases lay between the germline ends. Germline V gene data show CDR1 as SGHTA and CDR2 as FQGNSA. CDR3 sequence: CASSEGGNQPQHF. In DNA form, the CDR3 reads TGTGCCAGCAGTGAGGGGGGTAATCAGCCCCAGCATTTT.

The chain uses TRBV7-6 and TRBJ2-3, with D tentatively TRBD2 (6 bases). This CDR3 region has 16 residues. Per the germline V gene, CDR1 is SGHVS and CDR2 is FNYEAQ. The germline V and J ends were trimmed by 1 base and 3 bases, with 14 bases remaining between them. CDR3 nucleotides: TGTGCCAGCAGCTTAGTTTATCGTAGCGGTACAGATACGCAGTATTTT. Translating it yields CASSLVYRSGTDTQYF.

This clone has only a few counts. This may be a read error, as it is one base from a much larger clone. The chain couples TRBV30 to TRBJ2-7; weak D call: TRBD2 (6 bases). This CDR3 contains 13 residues. Per germline, CDR1 GTSNPN and CDR2 SVGIG (reference sequence). Trimming cost V 4 bases and J 7 bases, with 17 bases left between them. CDR3 region: CAWTSGDGNEQYF. The CDR3, as DNA: TGTGCCTGGACATCGGGAGATGGTAATGAGCAGTACTTC.

There are many counts of this clone. The chain uses TRBV2 and TRBJ2-2, with 7 positions matching TRBD1. The ends lost 5 bases at V and 5 bases at J; junction bases unmatched: 2. Germline values: CDR1 SNHLY, CDR2 FYNNEI. There are 13 residues in the CDR3. For the CDR3, the DNA is TGTGCCAGCAGTAAACAGGGGACCGGGGAGCTGTTTTTT. Its protein product is CASSKQGTGELFF.

Only a few counts were recorded for this clone. The chain combines TRBV7-9 with TRBJ2-1, with 8 bases fitting TRBD1. V shed 3 bases and J 1 base; nucleotides not matched to a gene: 2. Germline V lookup: CDR1 SEHNR, CDR2 FQNEAQ (reference sequence). This CDR3 has 15 residues. The CDR3 sequence is CASSFTGGSYNEQFF. In DNA form, the CDR3 reads TGTGCCAGCAGCTTTACAGGGGGGTCCTACAATGAGCAGTTCTTC.

The chain carries TRBV5-6 and TRBJ1-4; TRBD1 matches at 7 bases. The junction had 5 bases not matched to a gene; V was cut back by 0 bases and J by 0 bases. Germline-derived CDR1 and CDR2 are SGHDT and YYEEEE. The CDR3 contains 17 residues. The CDR3 nucleotides read TGTGCCAGCAGCTTGGGTGGACAGGCCGCAACTAATGAAAAACTGTTTTTT. It specifies CASSLGGQAATNEKLFF.

This clone was observed a few times. The chain couples TRBV28 to TRBJ2-3; TRBD2 aligns across 14 bases. There are 16 residues in the CDR3. Germline V gives CDR1 MDHEN, CDR2 SYDVKM. V was clipped by 6 bases and J by 6 bases; unmatched bases: 8. The CDR3 region is CASSRTSGRKRDTQYF. In nucleotides, the CDR3 is TGTGCCAGCAGCCGGACTAGCGGGAGGAAGAGGGATACGCAGTATTTT.

About this clone: Other nucleotide sequences in the sample specify the same CDR3. The chain couples TRBV5-4 to TRBJ2-1; 8 bases agree with TRBD2. The CDR3 totals 15 residues. Trimming took 5 bases from V and 0 from J; bases not matched to a gene: 4. Looked up from germline, CDR1 is SGHNT and CDR2 is YYREEE (reference sequence). CDR3 sequence reads: CASSSGTSSYNEQFF. The CDR3, as DNA: TGTGCCAGCAGTTCCGGGACTAGCTCCTACAATGAGCAGTTCTTC.

The gene calls are TRBV27 and TRBJ2-5, with a tentative D call TRBD2 (6 bases). CDR1 is MNHEY, CDR2 SMNVEV, per germline (reference sequence). CDR3 length: 15 residues. The V gene lost 6 bases and the J gene lost 5 bases, with 19 bases spanning the gap. CDR3 sequence reads: CASREGAGSRETQYF. The CDR3 DNA is TGTGCCAGCAGGGAAGGGGCGGGAAGCCGGGAGACCCAGTACTTC.

This clone occurred a few times. Here the CDR3 reads CASSLGGKETQYF. DNA for the CDR3: TGTGCCAGCAGCTTGGGGGGTAAGGAGACCCAGTACTTC. The chain links TRBV5-5 to TRBJ2-5, with D hard to call. The germline CDR1 and CDR2 sequences are SGHKS and YYEKEE (reference sequence). The V and J ends lost 0 bases and 5 bases respectively, with 8 bases between them. The CDR3 extends over 13 amino acids.

J is TRBJ2-5 and V is TRBV5-4; 7 bases map to TRBD2. The length of the CDR3 is 16 residues. Germline V gene data show CDR1 as SGHNT and CDR2 as YYREEE (reference sequence). V gave up 2 bases and J gave up 4 bases; unmatched junction bases: 11. In DNA, the CDR3 is TGTGCCAGCAGCTTTGAGTTTGCGGGAGAGCGAGAGACCCAGTACTTC. This codes for CASSFEFAGERETQYF.

This chain joins TRBV19 and TRBJ1-1; no clear D gene. Trimming stripped 8 bases from V and 2 bases from J, with 18 bases between. The CDR3 consists of 15 residues. CDR1 LNHDA and CDR2 SQIVND come from the germline V gene (reference sequence). DNA of the CDR3: TGTGCCAGTTCCCTCGAGGGAATAGATAACACTGAAGCTTTCTTT. This gives the protein CASSLEGIDNTEAFF. The full variable domain, completed using reference TRBV19 and TRBJ1-1, is DGGITQSPKYLFRKEGQNVTLSCEQNLNHDAMYWYRQDPGQGLRLIYYSQIVNDFQKGDIAEGYSVSREKKESFPLTVTSAQKNPTAFYLCASSLEGIDNTEAFFGQGTRLTVV.

The DNA of the CDR3 is TGTGCCAGCAGAGAGACGGGGGAGGGGAGCAATCAGCCCCAGCATTTT. This codes for CASRETGEGSNQPQHF. The V call is TRBV28, the J call TRBJ1-5; TRBD1 might be the D (5 bases). The CDR3 runs to 16 residues. From germline, CDR1 is MDHEN and CDR2 SYDVKM. The V gene lost 6 bases and the J gene lost 1 base, with 16 bases spanning the gap. The whole variable domain, filled in from reference TRBV28 and TRBJ1-5, reads DVKVTQSSRYLVKRTGEKVFLECVQDMDHENMFWYRQDPGLGLRLIYFSYDVKMKEKGDIPEGYSVSREKKERFSLILESASTNQTSMYLCASRETGEGSNQPQHFGDGTRLSIL.

This clone appeared a few times. The chain joins TRBV7-8 to TRBJ1-1, with D perhaps matching TRBD1 (6 bases). Trimming took 4 bases from V and 5 from J, leaving 20 bases between them. The V gene's germline CDR1 is SGHVS and CDR2 FQNEAQ. The CDR3 spans 16 residues. The CDR3 spells CASSYKAGTRGTEAFF. Written as DNA, the CDR3 is TGTGCCAGCAGCTACAAAGCCGGGACACGGGGGACTGAAGCTTTCTTT.

This clone was counted at least ten times. The rearrangement uses TRBV4-1 and TRBJ2-7; 8 nucleotides match TRBD1. This CDR3 is built from 15 residues. The V gene end was trimmed by 4 bases and the J gene end by 7 bases; junction bases not matched to a gene: 12. Germline V gene data show CDR1 as MGHRA and CDR2 as YSYEKL. The CDR3 region is CASSRRDAGGGEQYF. The CDR3 DNA reads as TGCGCCAGCAGCCGAAGGGATGCAGGGGGCGGTGAGCAGTACTTC.

This clone has more than one count but fewer than ten. The V gene is TRBV6-1, the J gene TRBJ2-1; D is perhaps TRBD2 (5 bases). Germline loops: CDR1 MNHNS, CDR2 SASEGT. Trimming removed 2 bases from V and 10 bases from J, with 6 bases in between. CDR3 size: 11 residues. CDR3 bases: TGTGCCAGCAGTGAAACTAGGGAGCAGTTCTTC. Its protein is CASSETREQFF.